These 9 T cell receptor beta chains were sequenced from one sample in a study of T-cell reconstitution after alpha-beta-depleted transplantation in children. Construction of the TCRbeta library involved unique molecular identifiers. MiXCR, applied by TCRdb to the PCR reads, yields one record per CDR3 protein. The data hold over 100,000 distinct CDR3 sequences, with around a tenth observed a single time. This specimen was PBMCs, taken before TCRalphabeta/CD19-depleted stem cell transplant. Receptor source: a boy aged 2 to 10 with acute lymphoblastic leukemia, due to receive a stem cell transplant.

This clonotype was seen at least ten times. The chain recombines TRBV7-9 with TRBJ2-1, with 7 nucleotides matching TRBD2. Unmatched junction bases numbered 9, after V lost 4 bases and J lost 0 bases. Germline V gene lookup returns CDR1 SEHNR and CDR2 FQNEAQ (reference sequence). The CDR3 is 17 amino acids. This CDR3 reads CASSSFGTTSSYNEQFF. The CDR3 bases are TGTGCCAGCAGCTCCTTCGGGACTACAAGCTCCTACAATGAGCAGTTCTTC. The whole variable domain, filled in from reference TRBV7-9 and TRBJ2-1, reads DTGVSQNPRHKITKRGQNVTFRCDPISEHNRLYWYRQTLGQGPEFLTYFQNEAQLEKSRLLSDRFSAERPKGSFSTLEIQRTEQGDSAMYLCASSSFGTTSSYNEQFFGPGTRLTVL.

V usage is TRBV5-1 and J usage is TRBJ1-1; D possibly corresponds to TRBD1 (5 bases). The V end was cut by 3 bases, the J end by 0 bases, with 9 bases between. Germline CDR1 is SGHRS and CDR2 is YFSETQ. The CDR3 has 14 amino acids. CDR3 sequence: CASSWDGLNTEAFF. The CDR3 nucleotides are TGCGCCAGCAGCTGGGACGGCCTGAACACTGAAGCTTTCTTT.

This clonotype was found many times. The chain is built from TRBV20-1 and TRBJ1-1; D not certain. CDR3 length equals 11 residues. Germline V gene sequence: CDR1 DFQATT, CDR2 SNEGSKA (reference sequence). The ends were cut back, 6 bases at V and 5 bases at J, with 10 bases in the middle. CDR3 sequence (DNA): TGCAGTGCCCGAGGGCCTACTGAAGCTTTCTTT. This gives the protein CSARGPTEAFF.

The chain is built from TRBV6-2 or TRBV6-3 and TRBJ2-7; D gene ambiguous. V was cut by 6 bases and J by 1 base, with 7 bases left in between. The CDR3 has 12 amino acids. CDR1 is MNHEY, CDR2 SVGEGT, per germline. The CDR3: CASRGLSYEQYF. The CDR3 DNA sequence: TGTGCCAGCAGGGGCCTGTCCTACGAGCAGTACTTC.

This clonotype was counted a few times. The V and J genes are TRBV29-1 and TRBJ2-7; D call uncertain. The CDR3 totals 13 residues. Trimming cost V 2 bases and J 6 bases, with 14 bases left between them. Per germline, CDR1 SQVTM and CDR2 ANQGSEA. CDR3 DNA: TGCAGCGTTGAATTGGGCCGGAACCCCGAGCAGTACTTC. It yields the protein CSVELGRNPEQYF.

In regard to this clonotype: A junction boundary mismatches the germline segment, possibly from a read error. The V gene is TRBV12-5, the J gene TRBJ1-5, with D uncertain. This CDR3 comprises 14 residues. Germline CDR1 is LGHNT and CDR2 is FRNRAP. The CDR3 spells CVSGSSGSNQPQHF. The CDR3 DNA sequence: TGTGTTAGTGGTTCGTCCGGGAGCAATCAGCCCCAGCATTTT.

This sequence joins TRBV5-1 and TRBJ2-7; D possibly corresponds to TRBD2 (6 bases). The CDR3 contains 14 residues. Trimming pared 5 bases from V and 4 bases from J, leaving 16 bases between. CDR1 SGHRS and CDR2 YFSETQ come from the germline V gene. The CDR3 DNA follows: TGCGCCAGCAGTTTGATCCCCGGGAGATACGAGCAGTACTTC. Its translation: CASSLIPGRYEQYF.

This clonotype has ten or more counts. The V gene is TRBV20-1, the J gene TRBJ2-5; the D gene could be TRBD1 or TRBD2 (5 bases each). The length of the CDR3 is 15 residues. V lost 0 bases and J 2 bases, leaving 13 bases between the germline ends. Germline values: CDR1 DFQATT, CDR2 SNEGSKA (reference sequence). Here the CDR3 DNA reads TGCAGTGCTAGAGACGGGGCAGGGCCACAAGAGACCCAGTACTTC. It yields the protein CSARDGAGPQETQYF.

The CDR3 spells CSASLASLAESHEQYF. Here the CDR3 DNA reads TGCAGTGCTAGTCTTGCCAGTCTAGCGGAATCCCACGAGCAGTACTTC. This rearrangement joins TRBV20-1 to TRBJ2-7, with 7 bases fitting TRBD2. J gave up 5 bases and V 3 bases, and 16 bases lay outside the gene matches. This CDR3 contains 16 residues. Germline V gene sequence: CDR1 DFQATT, CDR2 SNEGSKA (reference sequence).